This entry lists 18 T cell receptor beta chains sequenced from one sample in a study of CD8+CD57+ T cells in acquired aplastic anemia. Profiles of TCR beta VDJ and CDR3 were generated from a genomic DNA template. TCRdb used MiXCR to reprocess the reads, holding one entry per CDR3 protein. The table records around 120,000 distinct CDR3 sequences, nearly 40% of them present only once. All sequencing subjects had displayed CD8+CD57+ cell expansion on flow cytometry. Sequenced: sorted CD4+, CD8+, or CD8+CD57+ T cells (not recorded which) from PBMCs. The receptors stem from a human donor with aplastic anemia.

This clonotype was detected only once. This CDR3 reads CAISYRTKRSEKLFF. CDR3 bases: TGTGCCATCAGTTACAGGACTAAGAGGAGCGAAAAACTGTTTTTT. The chain couples TRBV10-3 to TRBJ1-4; maybe TRBD1 (5 bases). Germline loops: CDR1 ENHRY, CDR2 SYGVKD. V lost 5 bases and J 8 bases, leaving 18 bases between the germline ends. CDR3 size: 15 residues.

This clonotype has at least ten counts. The chain combines TRBV20-1 with TRBJ1-1, with D tentatively TRBD1 (6 bases). Germline CDR1 is DFQATT and CDR2 is SNEGSKA (reference sequence). The CDR3 covers 14 residues. V was pared by 3 bases and J by 8 bases, with 19 bases between. The CDR3 here is CSAREGGVGLEAFF. CDR3 nucleotide sequence: TGCAGTGCTAGGGAGGGGGGGGTCGGCTTAGAAGCTTTCTTT.

This clonotype was seen repeatedly, ten times or more. This chain links TRBV11-3 with TRBJ2-2; D is undetermined. CDR3 length: 16 residues. CDR1 is SGHNT, CDR2 YENEEA, per germline. With 2 bases removed from V and 5 bases from J, the gap between germline ends came to 15 bases. CDR3 sequence: CASSLPGSRRTGELFF. CDR3 nucleotides: TGTGCCAGCAGCTTACCCGGGTCCCGGCGAACCGGGGAGCTGTTTTTT.

With regard to this clonotype: A much larger clone lies a single base off, so this may be a read error. This rearrangement joins TRBV5-6 to TRBJ1-5; D is uncertain. Trimming cost V 3 bases and J 2 bases, with 15 bases left between them. The V gene's germline CDR1 is SGHDT and CDR2 YYEEEE. The CDR3 consists of 16 residues. CDR3 bases: TGTGCCAGCAGCTCCGGGAGCACAGTTGGCAATCAGCCCCAGCATTTT. It specifies CASSSGSTVGNQPQHF.

This clonotype was counted many times. The rearrangement joins TRBV9 to TRBJ1-5, with no clear D. Germline CDR1 reads SGDLS; CDR2 reads YYNGEE. The CDR3 spans 15 residues. Trimming shortened V by 0 bases and J by 0 bases, and 7 bases separated the two germline ends. The CDR3 loop is CASSVEGHSNQPQHF. In DNA form, the CDR3 reads TGTGCCAGCAGCGTAGAAGGGCATAGCAATCAGCCCCAGCATTTT.

This clonotype was detected many times. This chain connects TRBV24-1 to TRBJ2-1, with unresolved D. The CDR3 sequence is 11 residues long. Germline CDR1 KGHDR, CDR2 SFDVKD. Trimming shortened V by 4 bases and J by 11 bases, and 8 bases separated the two germline ends. DNA for the CDR3: TGTGCCACCAGTGACCCCCGGAAGCAGTTCTTC. Translating it yields CATSDPRKQFF.

As for this clonotype: A much larger clonotype is one base distant, so this may be a read error. V gene TRBV12-3 or TRBV12-4 combines with J gene TRBJ1-2; D not certain. This CDR3 is 13 amino acids long. Trimming removed 10 bases from V and 4 bases from J, with 16 bases in between. The CDR3 loop reads CAIRRLGIYGYTF. Written as DNA, the CDR3 is TGTGCCATTCGACGCCTTGGGATCTATGGCTACACCTTC.

This clonotype was counted many times. The chain is built from TRBV19 and TRBJ1-1; D might be TRBD1 (5 bases). This CDR3 contains 15 residues. V was shortened by 6 bases and J by 0 bases, with 14 bases between the two germline ends. Germline loops: CDR1 LNHDA, CDR2 SQIVND (reference sequence). CDR3 bases: TGTGCCAGTAGATCAGGGCACCGATTGAACACTGAAGCTTTCTTT. This codes for CASRSGHRLNTEAFF.

This clonotype was seen repeatedly, ten times or more. The chain is built from TRBV20-1 and TRBJ2-3; unclear D gene. CDR1 is DFQATT, CDR2 SNEGSKA, per germline (reference sequence). The CDR3 sequence is 13 residues long. V gave up 3 bases and J gave up 2 bases, with 9 bases separating them. The CDR3 DNA reads TGCAGTGCTAGGGGGAACCCCACAGATACGCAGTATTTT. Residues: CSARGNPTDTQYF.

This clonotype was found many times. This chain links TRBV2 with TRBJ2-4, with 7 positions matching TRBD1. Trimming took 4 bases from V and 4 from J; bases not matched to a gene: 1. This CDR3 has 13 amino acids. CDR1 SNHLY and CDR2 FYNNEI come from the germline V gene. The CDR3 is CASSGQGKNIQYF. Here the CDR3 DNA reads TGTGCCAGCAGTGGACAGGGTAAAAACATTCAGTACTTC.

On this clonotype itself: Given a much more abundant clone one base away, this may be a read error. The chain recombines TRBV14 with TRBJ2-3, with D uncertain. V gave up 0 bases and J gave up 4 bases, with 8 bases separating them. The V gene's germline CDR1 is SGHDN and CDR2 FVKESK. The length of the CDR3 is 14 residues. The CDR3 nucleotides are TGTGCCAGCAGCCAAGATCTTGGGGCAGATACGCAGTATTTT. This codes for CASSQDLGADTQYF.

The V gene is TRBV11-2, the J gene TRBJ1-1, with TRBD1 matching over 7 bases. The CDR3 length is 17 residues. The germline CDR1 and CDR2 sequences are SGHAT and FQNNGV. The junction had 13 bases not matched to a gene; V was cut back by 5 bases and J by 1 base. CDR3 protein: CASSTRQGGSWNTEAFF. In DNA form, the CDR3 reads TGTGCCAGCAGCACCCGACAGGGAGGGTCTTGGAACACTGAAGCTTTCTTT.

This clonotype has a count of ten or more. The chain is built from TRBV20-1 and TRBJ1-1, with D perhaps TRBD1 (6 bases). This CDR3 has 17 residues. Trimming pared 0 bases from V and 1 base from J, leaving 18 bases between. CDR1 and CDR2 from the germline V gene are DFQATT and SNEGSKA (reference sequence). The CDR3 DNA is TGCAGTGCTAGAGAATTCGCAACAGGGTGGGGGAACACTGAAGCTTTCTTT. Its protein is CSAREFATGWGNTEAFF.

Note on this clonotype: As the CDR3 is not closed by the conserved phenylalanine or tryptophan, this likely results from a read error. The gene calls are TRBV28 and TRBJ1-2; TRBD1 might be the D (5 bases). The CDR3 contains 13 residues. Germline V lookup: CDR1 MDHEN, CDR2 SYDVKM. V was trimmed by 4 bases and J by 8 bases, leaving 14 bases between them. The CDR3 region has the DNA TGTGCCAGCAGTTCAACCCAGGGAGGGGGCTACACCCTC. Translation: CASSSTQGGGYTL.

This clonotype was found a few times. The J gene is TRBJ2-1, the V gene TRBV6-5; D might be TRBD1 (6 bases). V shed 2 bases and J shed 7 bases, with 27 bases lying between them. The germline gives CDR1 MNHEY, CDR2 SVGAGI. This CDR3 comprises 19 residues. In DNA, the CDR3 is TGTGCCAGCAGTTACGCCACCAGCCCCAGGGGAAGGGTTAGAAATGAGCAGTTCTTC. Residues: CASSYATSPRGRVRNEQFF.

This clonotype was counted at least ten times. V usage is TRBV2 and J usage is TRBJ2-2, with D perhaps being TRBD1 or TRBD2 (5 bases each). The CDR3 length is 19 residues. The germline V and J ends were trimmed by 5 bases and 5 bases, with 27 bases remaining between them. The V gene's germline CDR1 is SNHLY and CDR2 FYNNEI. As DNA, the CDR3 is TGTGCCAGCAGTCTGATACGGGGACCGCACTTGGGAGTAACCGGGGAGCTGTTTTTT. Translated: CASSLIRGPHLGVTGELFF.

In its sample, this clonotype was seen many times. This chain uses TRBV5-6 with TRBJ1-3, with D maybe TRBD1 (5 bases). V was shortened by 4 bases and J by 0 bases, with 11 bases between the two germline ends. Germline CDR1 SGHDT, CDR2 YYEEEE. CDR3 length: 15 amino acids. CDR3 in amino acids: CASSQTGTSGNTIYF. CDR3 coding DNA: TGTGCCAGCAGCCAAACCGGGACCTCTGGAAACACCATATATTTT.

The chain links TRBV10-1 to TRBJ1-1; D is uncertain. Germline V CDR1 and CDR2: WNHNN, SYGVQD (reference sequence). The CDR3 contains 15 residues. Trimming removed 3 bases from V and 1 base from J, with 12 bases in between. The chain's CDR3 is CASSETRWWNTEAFF. CDR3 in DNA: TGCGCCAGCAGTGAAACCAGATGGTGGAACACTGAAGCTTTCTTT.